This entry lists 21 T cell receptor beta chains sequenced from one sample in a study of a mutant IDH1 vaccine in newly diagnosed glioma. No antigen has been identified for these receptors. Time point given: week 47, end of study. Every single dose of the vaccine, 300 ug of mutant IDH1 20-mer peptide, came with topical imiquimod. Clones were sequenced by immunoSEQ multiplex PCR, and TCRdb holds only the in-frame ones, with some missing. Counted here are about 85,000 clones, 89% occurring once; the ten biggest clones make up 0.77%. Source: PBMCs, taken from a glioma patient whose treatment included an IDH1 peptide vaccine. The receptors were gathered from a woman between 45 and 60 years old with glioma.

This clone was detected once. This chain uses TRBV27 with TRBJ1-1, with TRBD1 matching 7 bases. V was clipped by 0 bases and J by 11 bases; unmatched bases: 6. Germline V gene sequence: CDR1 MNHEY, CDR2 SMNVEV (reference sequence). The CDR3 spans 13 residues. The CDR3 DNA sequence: TGTGCCAGCAGTTTATCGGCGACAGGGCGTGCTTTCTTT. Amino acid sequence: CASSLSATGRAFF.

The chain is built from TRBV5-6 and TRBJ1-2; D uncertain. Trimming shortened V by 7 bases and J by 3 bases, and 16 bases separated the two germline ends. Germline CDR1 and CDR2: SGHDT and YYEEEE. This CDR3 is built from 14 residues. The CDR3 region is CASRRRVFDYGYTF. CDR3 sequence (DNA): TGTGCCAGCCGCCGGAGGGTCTTTGACTATGGCTACACCTTC.

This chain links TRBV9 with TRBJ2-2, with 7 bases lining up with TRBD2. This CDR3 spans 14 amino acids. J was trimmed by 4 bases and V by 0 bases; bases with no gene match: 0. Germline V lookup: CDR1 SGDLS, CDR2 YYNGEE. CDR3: CASSVAGGTGELFF. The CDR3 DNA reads TGTGCCAGCAGCGTAGCGGGGGGCACCGGGGAGCTGTTTTTT.

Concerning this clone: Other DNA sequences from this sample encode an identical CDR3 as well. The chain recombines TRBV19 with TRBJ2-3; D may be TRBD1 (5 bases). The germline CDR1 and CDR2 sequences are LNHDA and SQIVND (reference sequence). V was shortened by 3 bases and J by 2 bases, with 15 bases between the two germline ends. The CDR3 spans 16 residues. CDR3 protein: CASSIRVSGPTDTQYF. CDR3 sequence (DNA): TGTGCCAGTAGTATTAGGGTCTCAGGGCCCACAGATACGCAGTATTTT.

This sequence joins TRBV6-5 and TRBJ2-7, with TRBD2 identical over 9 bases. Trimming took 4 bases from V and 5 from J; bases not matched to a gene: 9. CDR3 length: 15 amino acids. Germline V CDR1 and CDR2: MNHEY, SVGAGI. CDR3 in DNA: TGTGCCAGCAGTTCGAGGACTAGCGTCTATAACGAGCAGTACTTC. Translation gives CASSSRTSVYNEQYF.

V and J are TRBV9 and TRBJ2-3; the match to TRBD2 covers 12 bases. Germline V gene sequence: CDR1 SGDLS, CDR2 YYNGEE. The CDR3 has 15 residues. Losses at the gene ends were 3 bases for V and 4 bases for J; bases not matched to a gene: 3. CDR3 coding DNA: TGTGCCAGCAGCGAGACTAGCGGGAGCCCAGATACGCAGTATTTT. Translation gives CASSETSGSPDTQYF.

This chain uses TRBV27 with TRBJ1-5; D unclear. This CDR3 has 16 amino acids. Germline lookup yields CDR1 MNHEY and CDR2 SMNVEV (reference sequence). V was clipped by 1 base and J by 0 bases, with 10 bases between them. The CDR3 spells CASSLWAGYSNQPQHF. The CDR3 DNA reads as TGTGCCAGCAGTTTATGGGCAGGTTATAGCAATCAGCCCCAGCATTTT.

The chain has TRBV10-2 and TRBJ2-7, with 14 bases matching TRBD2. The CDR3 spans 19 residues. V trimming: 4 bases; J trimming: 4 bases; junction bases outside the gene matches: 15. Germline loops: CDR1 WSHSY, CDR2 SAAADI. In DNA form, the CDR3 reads TGCGCCAGCAGTGCTTTTCACGGCAGACTAGCGGGAGGGCGGTACGAGCAGTACTTC. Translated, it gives CASSAFHGRLAGGRYEQYF.

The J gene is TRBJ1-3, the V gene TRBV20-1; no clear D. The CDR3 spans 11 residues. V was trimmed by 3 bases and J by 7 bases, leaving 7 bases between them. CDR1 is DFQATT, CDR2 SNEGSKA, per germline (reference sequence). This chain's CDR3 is CSASRENTIYF. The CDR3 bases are TGCAGTGCTAGCCGGGAGAACACCATATATTTT.

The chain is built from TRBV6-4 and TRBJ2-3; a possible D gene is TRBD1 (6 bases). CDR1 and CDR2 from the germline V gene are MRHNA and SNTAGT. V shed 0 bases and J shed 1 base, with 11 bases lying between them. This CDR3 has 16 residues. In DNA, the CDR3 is TGTGCCAGCAGTGACTCCGAACAGGGAGGCACAGATACGCAGTATTTT. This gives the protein CASSDSEQGGTDTQYF.

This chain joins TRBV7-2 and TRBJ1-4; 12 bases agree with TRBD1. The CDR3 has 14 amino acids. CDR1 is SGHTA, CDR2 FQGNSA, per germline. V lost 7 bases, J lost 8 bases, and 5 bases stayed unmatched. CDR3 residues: CASKSGTGGEKLFF. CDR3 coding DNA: TGTGCCAGCAAAAGCGGGACAGGGGGCGAAAAACTGTTTTTT.

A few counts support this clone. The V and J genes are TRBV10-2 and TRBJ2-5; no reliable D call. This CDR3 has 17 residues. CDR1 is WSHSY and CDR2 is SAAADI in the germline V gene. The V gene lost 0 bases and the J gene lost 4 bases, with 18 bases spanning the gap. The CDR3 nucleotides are TGCGCCAGCAGTGAGTCGGCCTTTCGACGCCCGAGAGAGACCCAGTACTTC. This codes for CASSESAFRRPRETQYF.

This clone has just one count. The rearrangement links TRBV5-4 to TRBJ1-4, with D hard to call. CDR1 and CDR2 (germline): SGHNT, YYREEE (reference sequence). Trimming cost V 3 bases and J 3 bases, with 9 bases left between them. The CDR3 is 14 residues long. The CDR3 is CASSSLGSNEKLFF. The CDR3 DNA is TGTGCCAGCAGCTCGCTGGGGTCTAATGAAAAACTGTTTTTT.

CDR3 amino acids: CASSLAPPSQPQHF. CDR3 DNA: TGTGCCAGCAGCTTGGCGCCACCCAGCCAGCCCCAGCATTTT. V is TRBV5-5 and J is TRBJ1-5; D not certain. The CDR3 is 14 residues long. Germline assignment: CDR1 SGHKS and CDR2 YYEKEE (reference sequence). V was clipped by 0 bases and J by 7 bases, with 11 bases between them.

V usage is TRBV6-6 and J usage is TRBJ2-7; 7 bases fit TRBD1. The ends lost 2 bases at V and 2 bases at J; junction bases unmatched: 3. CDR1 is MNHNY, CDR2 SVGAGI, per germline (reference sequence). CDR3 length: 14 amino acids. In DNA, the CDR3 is TGTGCCAGCAGTTACGGGCAGGGGGCCTACGAGCAGTACTTC. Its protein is CASSYGQGAYEQYF.

CDR3 DNA: TGTGCCAGCAGCACGTCCCGGGGGGCTAGTGGCTACACCTTC. As protein: CASSTSRGASGYTF. The V gene is TRBV11-2, the J gene TRBJ1-2, with TRBD1 as a possible D gene (6 bases). The CDR3 contains 14 residues. The V end lost 5 bases, the J end lost 7 bases, and 17 bases lay between the germline ends. CDR1 and CDR2 from the germline V gene are SGHAT and FQNNGV. The full variable domain, its missing parts supplied by reference TRBV11-2 and TRBJ1-2, is EAGVAQSPRYKIIEKRQSVAFWCNPISGHATLYWYQQILGQGPKLLIQFQNNGVVDDSQLPKDRFSAERLKGVDSTLKIQPAKLEDSAVYLCASSTSRGASGYTFGSGTRLTVV.

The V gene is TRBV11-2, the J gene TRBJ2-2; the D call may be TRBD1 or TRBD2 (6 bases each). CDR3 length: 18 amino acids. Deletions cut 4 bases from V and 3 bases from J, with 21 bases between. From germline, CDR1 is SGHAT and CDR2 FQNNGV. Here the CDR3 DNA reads TGTGCCAGCAGCTCAACCTTGGGCATAGGGGGGTACACCGGGGAGCTGTTTTTT. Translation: CASSSTLGIGGYTGELFF.

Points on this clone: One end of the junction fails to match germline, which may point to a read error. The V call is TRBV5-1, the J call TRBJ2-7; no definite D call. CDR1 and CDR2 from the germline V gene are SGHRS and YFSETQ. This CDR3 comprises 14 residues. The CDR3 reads CASRLAISSYEQYF. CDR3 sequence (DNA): TGCGCCAGCAGGTTGGCGATCAGCTCCTACGAGCAGTACTTC.

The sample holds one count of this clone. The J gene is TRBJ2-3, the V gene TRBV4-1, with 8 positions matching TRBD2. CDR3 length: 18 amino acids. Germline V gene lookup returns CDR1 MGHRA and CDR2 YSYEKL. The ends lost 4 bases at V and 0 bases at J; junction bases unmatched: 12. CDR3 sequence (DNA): TGCGCCAGCAGCCGATCCCTGGTCGGGGGGGCAAGCACAGATACGCAGTATTTT. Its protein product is CASSRSLVGGASTDTQYF.

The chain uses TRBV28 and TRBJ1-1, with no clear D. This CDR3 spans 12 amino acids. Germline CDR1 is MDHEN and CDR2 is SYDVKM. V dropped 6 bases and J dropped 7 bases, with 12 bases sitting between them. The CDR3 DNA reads TGTGCCAGCAGGGCGGGAGGAATTGAAGCTTTCTTT. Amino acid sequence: CASRAGGIEAFF. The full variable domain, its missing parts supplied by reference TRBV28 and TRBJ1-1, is DVKVTQSSRYLVKRTGEKVFLECVQDMDHENMFWYRQDPGLGLRLIYFSYDVKMKEKGDIPEGYSVSREKKERFSLILESASTNQTSMYLCASRAGGIEAFFGQGTRLTVV.

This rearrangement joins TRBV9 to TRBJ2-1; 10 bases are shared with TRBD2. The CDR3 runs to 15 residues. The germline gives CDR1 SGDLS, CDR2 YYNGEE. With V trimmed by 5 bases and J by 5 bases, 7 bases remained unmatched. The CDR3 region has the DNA TGTGCCAGCAGTTTTAGCGGGAGGCGGGACAATGAGCAGTTCTTC. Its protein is CASSFSGRRDNEQFF.